One and the same sample provided the 8 T cell receptor beta chains below, sequenced in a study of T cell responses to AZD1222 COVID-19 vaccine. Profiled with immunoSEQ multiplex PCR; TCRdb holds only in-frame clones, not every one. The table has 200,000 or so clones, over 80% seen once. Here the sequenced sample was peripheral blood, taken on day 0 of MenACWY control vaccination. The receptors stem from an adult in good health.

The chain links TRBV6-5 to TRBJ2-2; D remains ambiguous. The V and J ends lost 1 base and 5 bases respectively, with 11 bases between them. The CDR3 is made up of 15 amino acids. CDR1 is MNHEY and CDR2 is SVGAGI in the germline V gene. CDR3 amino acids: CASSYLEPLTGELFF. CDR3 sequence (DNA): TGTGCCAGCAGTTACTTGGAACCCCTGACCGGGGAGCTGTTTTTT.

The count of this clone is one. The chain is built from TRBV11-2 and TRBJ1-5; D is ambiguous. V was shortened by 5 bases and J by 6 bases, with 8 bases between the two germline ends. CDR3 length: 12 amino acids. CDR1 SGHAT and CDR2 FQNNGV come from the germline V gene. CDR3: CASSREGQPQHF. The CDR3 nucleotides read TGTGCCAGCAGCAGGGAGGGTCAGCCCCAGCATTTT. Variable domain in full (rest from reference TRBV11-2 and TRBJ1-5): EAGVAQSPRYKIIEKRQSVAFWCNPISGHATLYWYQQILGQGPKLLIQFQNNGVVDDSQLPKDRFSAERLKGVDSTLKIQPAKLEDSAVYLCASSREGQPQHFGDGTRLSIL.

The rearrangement joins TRBV6-5 to TRBJ2-7, with D maybe TRBD1 (6 bases). The V end was cut by 6 bases, the J end by 4 bases, with 13 bases between. Germline values: CDR1 MNHEY, CDR2 SVGAGI. The CDR3 extends over 13 amino acids. CDR3 amino acids: CASRGAGIYEQYF. The CDR3 bases are TGTGCCAGCAGGGGGGCAGGGATATACGAGCAGTACTTC.

The rearrangement links TRBV27 to TRBJ2-7; 8 bases are shared with TRBD1. The CDR3 has 14 amino acids. V lost 3 bases and J lost 5; bases outside the gene matches: 6. Per germline, CDR1 MNHEY and CDR2 SMNVEV (reference sequence). Here the CDR3 reads CASSFRGQEHEQYF. The DNA of the CDR3 is TGTGCCAGCAGTTTTCGGGGACAGGAACACGAGCAGTACTTC.

The chain links TRBV24-1 to TRBJ2-1; D is unclear. The CDR3 has 14 residues. Germline loops: CDR1 KGHDR, CDR2 SFDVKD. V dropped 6 bases and J dropped 4 bases, with 12 bases sitting between them. The CDR3 nucleotides read TGTGCCACCAGTCCATCAGGATATTACAATGAGCAGTTCTTC. Translating gives CATSPSGYYNEQFF.

This clone was seen just once. The chain couples TRBV12-3 or TRBV12-4 to TRBJ2-7, with 7 bases matching TRBD1. The CDR3 totals 13 residues. Germline trimming cut 2 bases from V and 7 bases from J; bases unmatched to any gene: 5. CDR3 loop: CASSLNRGREQYF. DNA for the CDR3: TGTGCCAGCAGTTTAAACAGGGGAAGGGAGCAGTACTTC.

The chain joins TRBV5-1 to TRBJ1-1, with a tentative D call TRBD1 (6 bases). Trimming took off 2 bases at V and 3 bases at J, with 11 bases between the two ends. This CDR3 comprises 14 residues. CDR1 SGHRS and CDR2 YFSETQ come from the germline V gene. The CDR3 sequence is CASSFLGGDTEAFF. The CDR3 DNA reads as TGCGCCAGCAGCTTTTTAGGGGGAGACACTGAAGCTTTCTTT. The full variable domain, completed using reference TRBV5-1 and TRBJ1-1, is KAGVTQTPRYLIKTRGQQVTLSCSPISGHRSVSWYQQTPGQGLQFLFEYFSETQRNKGNFPGRFSGRQFSNSRSEMNVSTLELGDSALYLCASSFLGGDTEAFFGQGTRLTVV.

The chain carries TRBV14 and TRBJ1-5; possible D gene TRBD1, 5 bases. The CDR3 spans 13 residues. V dropped 5 bases and J dropped 9 bases, with 14 bases sitting between them. The germline V gene encodes CDR1 SGHDN and CDR2 FVKESK. The CDR3 loop reads CASSSSQEMPQHF. The CDR3 region has the DNA TGTGCCAGCAGCTCATCACAGGAGATGCCCCAGCATTTT.